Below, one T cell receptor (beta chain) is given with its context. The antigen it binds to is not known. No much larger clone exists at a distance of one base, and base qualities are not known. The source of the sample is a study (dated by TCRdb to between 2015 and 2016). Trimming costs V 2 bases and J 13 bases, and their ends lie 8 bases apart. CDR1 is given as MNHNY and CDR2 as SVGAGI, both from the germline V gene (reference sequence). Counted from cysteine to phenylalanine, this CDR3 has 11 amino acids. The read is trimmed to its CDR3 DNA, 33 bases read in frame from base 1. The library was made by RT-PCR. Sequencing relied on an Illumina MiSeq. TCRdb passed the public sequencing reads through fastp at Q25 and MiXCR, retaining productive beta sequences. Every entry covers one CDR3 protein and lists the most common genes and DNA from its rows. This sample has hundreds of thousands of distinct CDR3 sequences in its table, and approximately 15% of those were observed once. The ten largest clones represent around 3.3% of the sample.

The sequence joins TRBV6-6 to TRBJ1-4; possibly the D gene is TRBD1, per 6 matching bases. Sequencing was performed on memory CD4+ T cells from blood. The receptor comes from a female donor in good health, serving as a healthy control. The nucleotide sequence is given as TGTGCCAGCAGTTACACAGGGCGACTGTTTTTT. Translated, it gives CASSYTGRLFF.